A single sample is the source of the 9 T cell receptor beta chains below, sequenced in a study of chronic HIV infection and antiretroviral therapy (dated by TCRdb to 2013 to 2016). Library preparation used 5' RACE. The sequencer listed for this sample is Illumina MiSeq. Using fastp trimming at Q25 and MiXCR clonotype assembly, TCRdb reanalyzed the public sequencing data and kept in-frame beta chains. Identical CDR3 proteins give one entry, which carries the most common genes and DNA. The sample contains approximately 30,000 distinct CDR3 sequences, around 9% of them found a single time. Clones ranked in the top ten supply about 2.4% of the sample. Sequenced: peripheral blood. All receptors derive from an adult who had HIV and had not received antiretroviral therapy, or was an uninfected healthy control (not recorded which).

This clonotype occurred a few times. The chain employs TRBV7-9 and TRBJ1-1, with TRBD1 matching over 7 bases. CDR3 length: 16 amino acids. Germline loops: CDR1 SEHNR, CDR2 FQNEAQ (reference sequence). The trim removed 5 bases at V and 0 bases at J, leaving 9 bases unmatched. DNA of the CDR3: TGTGCCAGCAGCCTTGGACAGGAGATAATGAACACTGAAGCTTTCTTT. Its protein product is CASSLGQEIMNTEAFF.

This clonotype was found many times. V gene TRBV29-1 combines with J gene TRBJ2-3, with 7 bases lining up with TRBD2. The germline gives CDR1 SQVTM, CDR2 ANQGSEA. CDR3 size: 15 residues. V gave up 4 bases and J gave up 4 bases; unmatched junction bases: 11. CDR3 DNA sequence: TGCAGCGTTGTGGGGAGGGGAGCGGGCGCAGATACGCAGTATTTT. Its translation is CSVVGRGAGADTQYF.

This clonotype showed up many times. The chain recombines TRBV20-1 with TRBJ2-1; 11 bases agree with TRBD2. The trim removed 3 bases at V and 6 bases at J, leaving 1 base unmatched. The CDR3 covers 13 residues. Germline lookup yields CDR1 DFQATT and CDR2 SNEGSKA (reference sequence). This chain's CDR3 is CSASLAGGNEQFF. CDR3 DNA sequence: TGCAGTGCTAGCCTAGCGGGAGGCAATGAGCAGTTCTTC.

This clonotype was detected many times. The chain has TRBV14 and TRBJ2-5; a possible D gene is TRBD1 (6 bases). The CDR3 totals 15 residues. V shed 4 bases and J shed 4 bases, with 16 bases lying between them. Germline CDR1 reads SGHDN; CDR2 reads FVKESK. The CDR3 DNA reads as TGTGCCAGCAGCCGGCGGACTCAGGGGTTAGAGACCCAGTACTTC. It is translated as CASSRRTQGLETQYF.

The chain links TRBV5-1 to TRBJ1-1; D perhaps matches TRBD1 (6 bases). Germline V lookup: CDR1 SGHRS, CDR2 YFSETQ. Trimming shortened V by 4 bases and J by 0 bases, and 10 bases separated the two germline ends. This CDR3 contains 14 residues. The CDR3 DNA follows: TGCGCCAGCAGCCCGGACAGATTGAACACTGAAGCTTTCTTT. It yields the protein CASSPDRLNTEAFF.

This clonotype turned up a few times. This sequence joins TRBV29-1 and TRBJ2-6; 7 bases map to TRBD1. Germline CDR1 and CDR2: SQVTM and ANQGSEA. Trimming at V came to 0 bases and at J to 4 bases, leaving 6 bases not matched to a gene. The CDR3 is 16 amino acids. The CDR3 loop reads CSVEDLRGPGANVLTF. The CDR3, as DNA: TGCAGCGTTGAAGATCTGAGGGGGCCCGGGGCCAACGTCCTGACTTTC.

Ten or more counts support this clonotype. The chain has TRBV29-1 and TRBJ2-3; 8 bases map to TRBD1. V lost 7 bases to trimming and J lost 2 bases; unmatched junction nucleotides: 5. The CDR3 extends over 13 amino acids. Looked up from germline, CDR1 is SQVTM and CDR2 is ANQGSEA. Here the CDR3 reads CSEWTGPTDTQYF. The CDR3 DNA sequence: TGCAGCGAGTGGACAGGGCCCACAGATACGCAGTATTTT.

This clonotype was seen ten or more times. The J gene is TRBJ1-1, the V gene TRBV7-3, with TRBD1 matching over 10 bases. The CDR3 has 14 amino acids. With V trimmed by 4 bases and J by 3 bases, 2 bases remained unmatched. From germline, CDR1 is SGHTA and CDR2 FQGTGA. The CDR3 DNA reads as TGTGCCAGCAGCTGGACAGGGGGTGACACTGAAGCTTTCTTT. Translating it yields CASSWTGGDTEAFF.

This clonotype came up a few times. J is TRBJ1-1 and V is TRBV2; D remains ambiguous. Trimming cost V 3 bases and J 0 bases, with 8 bases left between them. Germline V gene data show CDR1 as SNHLY and CDR2 as FYNNEI. The CDR3 has 14 amino acids. In nucleotides, the CDR3 is TGTGCCAGCAGTGATAGTCCCGTGAACACTGAAGCTTTCTTT. It is translated as CASSDSPVNTEAFF.